This section outlines one T cell receptor beta chain sequence together with its context. Methods used by the authors: Reference gene primer amplification gave estimated nucleated cell counts. Produced via immunoSEQ multiplex PCR; TCRdb's table is partial and in-frame only. V and J calls plus clone size are reproduced from that table; the DNA served to infer D and trimming. Of 200,000 to 250,000 clones listed, more than 80% were seen once; the top ten hold approximately 2.6%. This entry is derived from a study of blood T cell repertoires in COVID-19. The germline V gene has CDR1 KGHDR and CDR2 SFDVKD. V lost 6 bases, J lost 3 bases, and 19 bases lay in between. This CDR3 region has 17 residues.

This sequence was found in a man aged 30 to 39 with COVID-19, enrolled during active disease. Sequenced material: peripheral blood. The chain has TRBV24-1 and TRBJ2-2; possible D gene TRBD1, 6 bases. CDR3 coding DNA: TGTGCCACCAGTTCCCCCCCCGGCAGGGGAGACACCGGGGAGCTGTTTTTT. The encoded protein is CATSSPPGRGDTGELFF.